This T cell receptor beta chain derives from a study of T-cell reconstitution after alpha-beta-depleted transplantation in children (dated by TCRdb to the mid-2010s). Background for the entire study: Using TCR repertoire profiling, the study quantitatively followed how T-cell immune reconstitution unfolded in children after TCRalphabeta/CD19-depleted allogeneic hematopoietic cell transplantation.

As concerns this clonotype: This clone's antigen is unknown. Base qualities are not recorded, but no much larger clone differs from it by a single base.

V loses 3 bases, J loses 8 bases, and the germline ends lie 20 bases apart. The CDR3 goes from the cysteine to the phenylalanine over 16 residues. The entry retains the CDR3 DNA only, 48 bases that are in frame from base 1. What the study reported, not specific to this receptor: The apparently early recovery of alphabetaT-cell counts about two months after transplant reportedly depended on only several hundred rapidly expanded clones that came from non-depleted graft cells. The high TCRbeta diversity at day 60 in some patients was ascribed to recipient T cells and intrathymic progenitors that had survived conditioning. Over the following months the frequencies of hyperexpanded clones went down, and after one year T-cell counts and TCRbeta diversity were mostly credited to newly produced T cells.

The library relied on PCR. The instrument given in TCRdb is Illumina HiSeq 2500. To normalize quantification of the TCRbeta repertoire, the TCR libraries were built with molecular barcoding that relied on unique molecular identifiers. The public sequencing data were trimmed at Q25 with fastp and processed into clonotypes with MiXCR by TCRdb, which kept only in-frame beta chains. Merged by CDR3 protein, the rows form single entries marked with the most common genes and DNA. A total of around 500,000 distinct CDR3 sequences appear in this sample, 23% of them only once. 14% of the sample belongs to the ten largest clones. Interpreted using the paper, the treatment or condition label stands for: allogeneic hematopoietic cell transplantation with graft depleted of TCRalphabeta T cells and CD19 B cells. Transplant recipients were children who received TCRalphabeta/CD19-depleted allogeneic hematopoietic cell grafts.

The clonotype originates from a boy under two years old who had a stem cell transplant for acute myeloid leukemia, so the T cells may come from the graft donor. The sample consisted of PBMCs, mostly from graft donor cells, taken 360 days after TCRalphabeta/CD19-depleted stem cell transplant. The chain couples TRBV12-3 or TRBV12-4 to TRBJ2-1; a tentative D match to TRBD2 spans 6 bases. CDR3 loop: CASSFEEGPVGHEQFF. The bases read TGTGCCAGCAGTTTTGAGGAGGGCCCCGTTGGGCATGAGCAGTTCTTC.